This T cell receptor (beta chain) appears in the sequencing data of a study of cytomegalovirus exposure and HLA in healthy donors. PCR involved 60 Vbeta and 13 Jbeta primers. Sequenced by immunoSEQ multiplex PCR; TCRdb stores in-frame clones only, minus some. The sample holds some 150,000 clones, roughly 73% seen once. Regarding this clone: Its antigen is not known.

Overall study results and limits: Cytomegalovirus association was assigned to under 200 TCR beta chains. Links to common viral pathogens appeared, in a later analysis, for several of the most significant clusters.

Germline V gene data show CDR1 as SGHVS and CDR2 as FNYEAQ. The length of the CDR3 is 17 residues. V gave up 5 bases and J gave up 4 bases, with 21 bases separating them. The TCR sequence derives from a female donor in good health and CMV-seronegative. The chain links TRBV7-6 to TRBJ2-4; TRBD2 might be the D (6 bases). Source material: PBMCs. The CDR3: CASSPPAGTGVKNIQYF. The CDR3 nucleotides are TGTGCCAGCAGCCCCCCCGCGGGGACGGGGGTGAAAAACATTCAGTACTTC.